The 8 T cell receptor beta chains in this list originate from one sample, sequenced in a study of blood T cell repertoires in COVID-19. Measured with immunoSEQ multiplex PCR; TCRdb has only the in-frame clones, and not every one. The sample records approximately 180,000 clones, 75% to 85% being singletons. The sequencing sample was made of PBMCs or T cells enriched from blood (not recorded which). These receptors came from a woman aged 45-59 years with acute COVID-19.

V usage is TRBV5-6 and J usage is TRBJ2-7, with D tentatively TRBD1 (5 bases). The CDR3 length is 16 residues. The germline gives CDR1 SGHDT, CDR2 YYEEEE. Trimming took 2 bases from V and 2 from J, leaving 17 bases between them. In nucleotides, the CDR3 is TGTGCCAGCAGCTTAACTAAAACCGAAGGGGCCTACGAGCAGTACGTC. Amino acid sequence: CASSLTKTEGAYEQYV.

The chain has TRBV6-5 and TRBJ1-5; tentative D call: TRBD1 (6 bases). Trimming left V 2 bases short and J 7 bases short, with 12 bases between. The germline V gene has CDR1 MNHEY and CDR2 SVGAGI. This CDR3 contains 14 residues. CDR3 nucleotide sequence: TGTGCCAGCAGTTACGGGGGGGCTGGCCAGCCCCAGCATTTT. It yields the protein CASSYGGAGQPQHF.

CDR3 sequence (DNA): TGTGCCACCAGTGACGGGGGACAGGGGATCACCTACGAGCAGTACGTC. Translation gives CATSDGGQGITYEQYV. The V and J genes are TRBV24-1 and TRBJ2-7; 10 nucleotides match TRBD1. Per the germline V gene, CDR1 is KGHDR and CDR2 is SFDVKD. The J segment lost 2 bases and the V segment lost 4 bases, leaving 7 bases of the junction unmatched. The CDR3 extends over 16 amino acids.

Only a few counts were recorded for this clone. This chain joins TRBV19 and TRBJ2-1, with TRBD2 as a possible D gene (6 bases). Between the trimmed V and J ends, which lost 7 bases and 3 bases, there was a span of 16 bases. The CDR3 loop spans 15 amino acids. CDR1 is LNHDA and CDR2 is SQIVND in the germline V gene (reference sequence). The CDR3 loop reads CASNRRTGGYNEQFF. In nucleotides, the CDR3 is TGTGCCAGTAACCGTCGGACCGGGGGCTACAATGAGCAGTTCTTC.

V gene TRBV3-1 (or the pseudogene TRBV3-2) combines with J gene TRBJ2-1; 9 nucleotides match TRBD2. The CDR3 is 14 residues long. CDR1 LGHDT and CDR2 YNNKEL come from the germline V gene (reference sequence). Unmatched junction bases numbered 3, after V lost 4 bases and J lost 5 bases. The CDR3 sequence is CASSPSGVNNEQFF. As DNA, the CDR3 is TGTGCCAGCAGCCCTAGCGGGGTAAACAATGAGCAGTTCTTC.

The chain has TRBV27 and TRBJ1-2; 9 nucleotides agree with TRBD1. Per germline, CDR1 MNHEY and CDR2 SMNVEV (reference sequence). The CDR3 contains 14 residues. Trimming cost V 3 bases and J 7 bases; bases outside gene matches: 6. In nucleotides, the CDR3 is TGTGCCAGCAGTTTCGGGACAGGGTCGGGTGGCTACACCTTC. Protein product: CASSFGTGSGGYTF.

V usage is TRBV30 and J usage is TRBJ1-5, with D possibly being TRBD1 (5 bases). Germline-derived CDR1 and CDR2 are GTSNPN and SVGIG (reference sequence). Deletions cut 5 bases from V and 1 base from J, with 9 bases between. There are 13 residues in the CDR3. The CDR3 nucleotides read TGTGCCTGGGGGGCAGGGAGCAATCAGCCCCAGCATTTT. It codes for CAWGAGSNQPQHF.

V usage is TRBV6-5 and J usage is TRBJ1-1, with D perhaps matching TRBD1 (6 bases). The CDR3 runs 14 residues. The germline V gene encodes CDR1 MNHEY and CDR2 SVGAGI. V shed 2 bases and J shed 4 bases, with 11 bases lying between them. The CDR3 region is CASSYTTGSTEAFF. Here the CDR3 DNA reads TGTGCCAGCAGTTACACGACAGGCAGCACTGAAGCTTTCTTT.